The sample holds a few counts of the clone carrying this T cell receptor (beta chain). Its antigen remains unknown. This entry is derived from a study of cytomegalovirus exposure and HLA in healthy donors. Broader study findings: Cytomegalovirus-associated status was assigned to 150 to 200 TCR beta chains.

CDR1 MGHRA and CDR2 YSYEKL come from the germline V gene. V gave up 1 base and J gave up 2 bases, with 8 bases separating them. This CDR3 spans 14 amino acids. Assay used: immunoSEQ multiplex PCR; TCRdb lists only in-frame clones, some missing. Found here are tens of thousands of clones, 90% of them singletons; the top ten hold 0.8% to 1.2%. This receptor was identified in a man aged 18-30 years in good health and CMV-seronegative. The rearrangement joins TRBV4-1 to TRBJ2-5; D perhaps matches TRBD2 (6 bases). Sequencing was carried out using PBMCs. In DNA, the CDR3 is TGCGCCAGCAGCCAAGTAGGGACTCAAGAGACCCAGTACTTC. As protein: CASSQVGTQETQYF.